This T cell receptor beta chain was profiled in a study of graft-versus-host responses after intestinal transplantation. The overall study: After anti-thymocyte globulin induction, recipients took tacrolimus and steroids for 3 to 4 years.

The protocol was immunoSEQ multiplex PCR, while the TCRdb copy is restricted to in-frame clones and leaves out a portion. The repertoire holds about 88,000 clones, over 85% seen once, with roughly 0.31% in the top ten. With regard to this clone: Its specificity is unknown.

Germline values: CDR1 SNHLY, CDR2 FYNNEI. V was trimmed by 5 bases and J by 2 bases, leaving 20 bases between them. The length of the CDR3 is 17 residues. Broader study findings: GvH clones were found in recipient marrow; some appeared first in ileum or blood.

The source material was unstimulated CD4+ T cells sorted from spleen or lymph node cells, sampled before intestinal transplant. The source is a human donor who received an intestinal transplant. This chain links TRBV2 with TRBJ2-3; D might be TRBD1 or TRBD2, each matching 6 bases. DNA of the CDR3: TGTGCCAGCAGTAGGGGGGCCCGAAGGCTAAACACAGATACGCAGTATTTT. Encoded protein: CASSRGARRLNTDTQYF.